This entry lists 21 T cell receptor beta chains sequenced from one sample in a study of cytomegalovirus exposure and HLA in healthy donors. PCR primers comprised 60 Vbeta and 13 Jbeta primers. Generated by immunoSEQ multiplex PCR, the TCRdb table keeps only in-frame clones and is missing some. This sample has 99,000 or so clones, with about 79% found just once. The sample comprised PBMCs. The receptor source for this set is a male donor in good health and CMV-seropositive.

The genes are TRBV14 and TRBJ2-7; the match to TRBD1 covers 7 bases. The CDR3 has 19 amino acids. With V trimmed by 4 bases and J by 2 bases, 20 bases remained unmatched. The V gene's germline CDR1 is SGHDN and CDR2 FVKESK. Written as DNA, the CDR3 is TGTGCCAGCAGCCTCATGACAGGGAGAGCCCTAGGCCTTCCCTACGAGCAGTACTTC. Translation gives CASSLMTGRALGLPYEQYF.

The gene calls are TRBV4-1 and TRBJ2-7; 12 bases are shared with TRBD2. Per germline, CDR1 MGHRA and CDR2 YSYEKL. The J segment lost 0 bases and the V segment lost 3 bases, leaving 3 bases of the junction unmatched. The CDR3 sequence is 16 residues long. This CDR3 is CASSHPTSGSSYEQYF. DNA for the CDR3: TGCGCCAGCAGCCATCCGACTAGCGGGAGCTCCTACGAGCAGTACTTC.

This clone was recorded once. The chain links TRBV19 to TRBJ1-1; a possible D gene is TRBD1 (5 bases). V gave up 0 bases and J gave up 5 bases, with 10 bases separating them. CDR3 length equals 14 residues. Germline V gene lookup returns CDR1 LNHDA and CDR2 SQIVND (reference sequence). The CDR3 coding sequence is TGTGCCAGTAGTATAGATGGGGCCGGAACTGAAGCTTTCTTT. Amino acids: CASSIDGAGTEAFF.

The sample holds a few counts of this clone. This chain uses TRBV29-1 with TRBJ1-4, with D possibly matching TRBD1 (5 bases). Trimming left V 7 bases short and J 8 bases short, with 17 bases between. This CDR3 is 13 amino acids long. CDR1 is SQVTM, CDR2 ANQGSEA, per germline. CDR3: CSARRALREKLFF. The CDR3 nucleotides are TGCAGCGCCCGCAGGGCGTTACGGGAAAAACTGTTTTTT.

This clone was seen once. V and J are TRBV19 and TRBJ1-5; tentative D call: TRBD1 (5 bases). This CDR3 is built from 13 residues. From germline, CDR1 is LNHDA and CDR2 SQIVND (reference sequence). Trimming shortened V by 8 bases and J by 0 bases, and 8 bases separated the two germline ends. CDR3 DNA: TGTGCCAGTCAGGGTTATAGCAATCAGCCCCAGCATTTT. This encodes CASQGYSNQPQHF.

This chain uses TRBV6-5 with TRBJ2-7, with a possible D match to TRBD1 (7 bases). There are 15 residues in the CDR3. V lost 6 bases, J lost 4 bases, and 19 bases lay in between. Looked up from germline, CDR1 is MNHEY and CDR2 is SVGAGI. The CDR3 spells CASSPTGDGGYEQYF. The CDR3 DNA reads TGTGCCAGCAGCCCAACAGGGGACGGAGGGTACGAGCAGTACTTC.

The chain couples TRBV4-3 to TRBJ2-7; 7 bases match TRBD1. This CDR3 region has 13 residues. Looked up from germline, CDR1 is LGHNA and CDR2 is YSLEER. V was pared by 3 bases and J by 6 bases, with 5 bases of the junction left unmatched. CDR3 protein: CASSQDRRSEQYF. CDR3 in DNA: TGCGCCAGCAGCCAGGACAGGAGGAGCGAGCAGTACTTC.

The chain joins TRBV6-1 to TRBJ1-2; weak D call: TRBD1 (6 bases). Trimming cost V 0 bases and J 4 bases, with 15 bases left between them. Germline CDR1 and CDR2: MNHNS and SASEGT. The CDR3 runs 16 residues. The CDR3 DNA sequence: TGTGCCAGCAGTGAAGCGACGCAGGGGTCTCGCTATGGCTACACCTTC. As protein: CASSEATQGSRYGYTF.

The chain has TRBV5-1 and TRBJ2-3; 8 bases map to TRBD1. The CDR3 has 15 residues. Trimming at V came to 4 bases and at J to 2 bases, leaving 6 bases not matched to a gene. CDR1 and CDR2 from the germline V gene are SGHRS and YFSETQ. CDR3 DNA sequence: TGCGCCAGCAGCACGCGGACAGGGCTCACAGATACGCAGTATTTT. It specifies CASSTRTGLTDTQYF.

The CDR3, as DNA: TGTGCCAGCTCACCACCACCCCGGACAGGGCCTCCTGGGGCCAACGTCCTGACTTTC. Its protein is CASSPPPRTGPPGANVLTF. The chain carries TRBV18 and TRBJ2-6; 8 bases fit TRBD1. With V trimmed by 0 bases and J by 2 bases, 9 bases remained unmatched. The germline V gene has CDR1 KGHSH and CDR2 LQKENI. CDR3 length: 19 amino acids. The full variable domain, in which reference TRBV18 and TRBJ2-6 provide the parts outside the CDR3, is NAGVMQNPRHLVRRRGQEARLRCSPMKGHSHVYWYRQLPEEGLKFMVYLQKENIIDESGMPKERFSAEFPKEGPSILRIQQVVRGDSAAYFCASSPPPRTGPPGANVLTFGAGSRLTVL.

The gene calls are TRBV25-1 and TRBJ2-7, with a possible D match to TRBD1 (6 bases). This CDR3 has 14 residues. V lost 7 bases, J lost 6 bases, and 19 bases lay in between. The V gene's germline CDR1 is MGHDK and CDR2 SYGVNS. The CDR3 is CASKGDEGTVEQYF. The CDR3, as DNA: TGTGCCAGCAAGGGGGACGAGGGGACCGTCGAGCAGTACTTC.

There are a few counts of this clone. The DNA for the CDR3 is TGCGCCAGCAGCCCTCGTTGGGGACAGGGGTCCTACAATGAGCAGTTCTTC. Its translation is CASSPRWGQGSYNEQFF. V usage is TRBV4-3 and J usage is TRBJ2-1; 10 bases match TRBD1. CDR1 LGHNA and CDR2 YSLEER come from the germline V gene. V lost 4 bases and J lost 1; bases outside the gene matches: 7. The CDR3 has 17 residues.

The chain is built from TRBV15 and TRBJ2-1, with 10 bases lining up with TRBD2. The CDR3 loop spans 15 amino acids. Germline V lookup: CDR1 LNHNV, CDR2 YYDKDF (reference sequence). Trimming removed 0 bases from V and 10 bases from J; junction bases left unmatched: 6. The CDR3 sequence: CATSRELAGGFEQFF. DNA for the CDR3: TGTGCCACCAGCAGAGAATTAGCGGGAGGCTTCGAGCAGTTCTTC.

The chain uses TRBV5-1 and TRBJ2-7; TRBD2 agrees at 13 bases. With V trimmed by 4 bases and J by 0 bases, 4 bases remained unmatched. Germline values: CDR1 SGHRS, CDR2 YFSETQ. There are 16 residues in the CDR3. Written as DNA, the CDR3 is TGCGCCAGCAGCCCGGGACTAGCGGGGAGCTCCTACGAGCAGTACTTC. This codes for CASSPGLAGSSYEQYF.

The chain uses TRBV7-2 and TRBJ1-1; TRBD1 aligns across 8 bases. This CDR3 contains 14 residues. Trimming removed 5 bases from V and 8 bases from J; junction bases left unmatched: 10. CDR1 and CDR2 (germline): SGHTA, FQGNSA. This CDR3 reads CASSADRVPREAFF. CDR3 DNA sequence: TGTGCCAGCAGCGCGGACAGGGTCCCGCGGGAAGCTTTCTTT. The variable domain in full, with the rest retrieved from reference TRBV7-2 and TRBJ1-1, is GAGVSQSPSNKVTEKGKDVELRCDPISGHTALYWYRQSLGQGLEFLIYFQGNSAPDKSGLPSDRFSAERTGGSVSTLTIQRTQQEDSAVYLCASSADRVPREAFFGQGTRLTVV.

The chain is built from TRBV6-5 and TRBJ1-1, with D perhaps matching TRBD1 (5 bases). Germline loops: CDR1 MNHEY, CDR2 SVGAGI. This CDR3 spans 11 amino acids. V lost 5 bases and J 6 bases, leaving 7 bases between the germline ends. The CDR3, as DNA: TGTGCCAGCAGTCAGGGCGCTGAAGCTTTCTTT. Its protein is CASSQGAEAFF.

The genes are TRBV30 and TRBJ2-7, with a possible D match to TRBD2 (6 bases). Trimming removed 7 bases at V and 0 bases at J, with 13 bases between. CDR1 is GTSNPN and CDR2 is SVGIG in the germline V gene (reference sequence). The CDR3 has 13 amino acids. Here the CDR3 reads CAYTSGLSYEQYF. The CDR3 DNA follows: TGTGCCTACACTTCGGGACTCTCCTACGAGCAGTACTTC.

This clone is a singleton in its sample. The CDR3 DNA sequence: TGTGCCAGCAGCTTTGGGGACAGGGTGGAGACCCAGTACTTC. Amino acid sequence: CASSFGDRVETQYF. This rearrangement joins TRBV5-6 to TRBJ2-5; 9 nucleotides match TRBD1. The CDR3 has 14 amino acids. In germline, CDR1 is SGHDT, CDR2 YYEEEE. V shed 2 bases and J 5 bases; nucleotides not matched to a gene: 4. The complete variable domain, with remaining parts taken from reference TRBV5-6 and TRBJ2-5, reads DAGVTQSPTHLIKTRGQQVTLRCSPKSGHDTVSWYQQALGQGPQFIFQYYEEEERQRGNFPDRFSGHQFPNYSSELNVNALLLGDSALYLCASSFGDRVETQYFGPGTRLLVL.

The sample holds a few counts of this clone. The rearrangement uses TRBV7-6 and TRBJ2-1; TRBD1 aligns across 7 bases. The CDR3 has 12 amino acids. With V trimmed by 9 bases and J by 8 bases, 7 bases remained unmatched. CDR1 is SGHVS and CDR2 is FNYEAQ in the germline V gene. CDR3: CARDRDIDEQFF. In DNA form, the CDR3 reads TGTGCCAGAGACAGGGACATCGATGAGCAGTTCTTC.

The CDR3 DNA reads TGTGCCAGCAGCTTGGTCGGGGTGAAGGACGAGCAGTACTTC. Encoded protein: CASSLVGVKDEQYF. This chain links TRBV5-4 with TRBJ2-7, with a weak D call TRBD2 (5 bases). Looked up from germline, CDR1 is SGHNT and CDR2 is YYREEE (reference sequence). V was trimmed by 0 bases and J by 5 bases, leaving 12 bases between them. The CDR3 covers 14 residues.

The CDR3 here is CASGLLQGGSKKLFF. The CDR3 DNA reads as TGTGCTAGTGGTTTGCTACAGGGGGGATCGAAAAAACTGTTTTTT. The J gene is TRBJ1-4, the V gene TRBV12-5; TRBD1 matches 8 bases. The V gene's germline CDR1 is LGHNT and CDR2 FRNRAP. The CDR3 is 15 amino acids. V shed 2 bases, J shed 9 bases, and the junction held 8 bases outside the gene matches.